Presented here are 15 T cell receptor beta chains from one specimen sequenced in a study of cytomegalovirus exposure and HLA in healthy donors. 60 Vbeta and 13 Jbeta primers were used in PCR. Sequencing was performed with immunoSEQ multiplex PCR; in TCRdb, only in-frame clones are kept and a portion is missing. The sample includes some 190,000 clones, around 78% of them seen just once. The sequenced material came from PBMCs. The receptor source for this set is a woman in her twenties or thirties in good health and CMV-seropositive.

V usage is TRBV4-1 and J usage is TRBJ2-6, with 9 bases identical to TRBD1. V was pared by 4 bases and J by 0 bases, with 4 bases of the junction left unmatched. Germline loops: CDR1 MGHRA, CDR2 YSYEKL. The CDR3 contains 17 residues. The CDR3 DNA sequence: TGCGCCAGCAGCCTGGAGGGACAGGGCTCTGGGGCCAACGTCCTGACTTTC. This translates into CASSLEGQGSGANVLTF.

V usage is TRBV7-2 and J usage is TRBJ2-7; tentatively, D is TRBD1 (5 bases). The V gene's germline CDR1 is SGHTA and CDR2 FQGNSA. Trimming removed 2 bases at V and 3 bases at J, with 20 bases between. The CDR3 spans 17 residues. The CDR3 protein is CASSLSSGPRVHYEQYF. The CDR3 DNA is TGTGCCAGCAGCTTAAGCTCTGGGCCCAGGGTCCACTACGAGCAGTACTTC.

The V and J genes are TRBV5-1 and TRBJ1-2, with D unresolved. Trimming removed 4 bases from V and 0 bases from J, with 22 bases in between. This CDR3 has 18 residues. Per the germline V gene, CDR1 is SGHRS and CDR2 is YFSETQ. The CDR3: CASSPGPPGRTTNYGYTF. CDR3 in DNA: TGCGCCAGCAGCCCTGGCCCGCCCGGACGGACTACTAACTATGGCTACACCTTC. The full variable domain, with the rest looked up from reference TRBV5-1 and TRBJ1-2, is KAGVTQTPRYLIKTRGQQVTLSCSPISGHRSVSWYQQTPGQGLQFLFEYFSETQRNKGNFPGRFSGRQFSNSRSEMNVSTLELGDSALYLCASSPGPPGRTTNYGYTFGSGTRLTVV.

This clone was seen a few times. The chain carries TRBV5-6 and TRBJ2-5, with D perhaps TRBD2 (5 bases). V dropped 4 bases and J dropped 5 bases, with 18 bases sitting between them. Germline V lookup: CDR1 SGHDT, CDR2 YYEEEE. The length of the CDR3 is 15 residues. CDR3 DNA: TGTGCCAGCAGCCCGATCCGGACTGGGATGGAGACCCAGTACTTC. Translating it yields CASSPIRTGMETQYF.

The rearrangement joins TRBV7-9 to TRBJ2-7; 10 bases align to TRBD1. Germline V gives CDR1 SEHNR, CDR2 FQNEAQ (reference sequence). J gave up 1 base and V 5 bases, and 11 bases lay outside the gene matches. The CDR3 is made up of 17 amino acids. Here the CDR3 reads CASSDPSRDRGSYEQYF. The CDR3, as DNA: TGTGCCAGCAGCGACCCCTCAAGGGACAGGGGATCCTACGAGCAGTACTTC.

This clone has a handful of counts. The chain's CDR3 is CASRTPGASGGAGTDTQYF. Here the CDR3 DNA reads TGTGCCAGCCGTACCCCCGGGGCTAGCGGGGGGGCGGGCACAGATACGCAGTATTTT. The chain is built from TRBV2 and TRBJ2-3, with 12 nucleotides matching TRBD2. The trim removed 8 bases at V and 1 base at J, leaving 16 bases unmatched. Germline CDR1 SNHLY, CDR2 FYNNEI. The CDR3 has 19 residues.

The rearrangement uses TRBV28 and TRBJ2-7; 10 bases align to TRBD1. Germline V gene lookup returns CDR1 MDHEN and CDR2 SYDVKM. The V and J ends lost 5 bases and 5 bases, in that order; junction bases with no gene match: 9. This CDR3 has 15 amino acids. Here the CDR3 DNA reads TGTGCCAGCAGTCTAACCGCCGGGACAGGGGACGAGCAGTACTTC. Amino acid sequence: CASSLTAGTGDEQYF.

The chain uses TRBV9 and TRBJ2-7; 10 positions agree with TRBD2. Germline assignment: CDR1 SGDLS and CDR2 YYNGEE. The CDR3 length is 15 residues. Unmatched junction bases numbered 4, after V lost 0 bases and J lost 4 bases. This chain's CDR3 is CASSVGSGRAYEQYF. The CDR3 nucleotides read TGTGCCAGCAGCGTAGGGAGCGGGAGGGCGTACGAGCAGTACTTC.

CDR3 protein: CASSPGGGAITGELFF. The CDR3 coding sequence is TGTGCCAGCAGCCCAGGCGGGGGGGCGATCACCGGGGAGCTGTTTTTT. The V call is TRBV9, the J call TRBJ2-2, with TRBD2 identical over 9 bases. With 4 bases clipped from V and 4 bases from J, the junction kept 8 bases outside the gene matches. CDR3 length equals 16 residues. CDR1 and CDR2 (germline): SGDLS, YYNGEE.

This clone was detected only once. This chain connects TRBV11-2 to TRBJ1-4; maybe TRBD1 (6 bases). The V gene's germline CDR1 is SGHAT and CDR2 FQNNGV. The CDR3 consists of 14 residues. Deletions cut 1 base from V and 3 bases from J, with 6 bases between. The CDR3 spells CASSLGQANEKLFF. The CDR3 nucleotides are TGTGCCAGCAGCTTAGGACAGGCTAATGAAAAACTGTTTTTT.

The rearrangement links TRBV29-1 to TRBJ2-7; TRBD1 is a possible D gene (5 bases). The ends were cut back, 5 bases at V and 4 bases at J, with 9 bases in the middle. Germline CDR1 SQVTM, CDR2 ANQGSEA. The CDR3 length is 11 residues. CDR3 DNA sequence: TGCAGCGTTTCCACAGGTTACGAGCAGTACTTC. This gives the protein CSVSTGYEQYF.

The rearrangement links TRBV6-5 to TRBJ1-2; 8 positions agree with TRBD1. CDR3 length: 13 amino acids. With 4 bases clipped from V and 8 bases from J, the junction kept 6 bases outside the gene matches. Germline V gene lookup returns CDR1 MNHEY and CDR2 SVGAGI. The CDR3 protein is CASSLFDRGGYTF. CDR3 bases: TGTGCCAGCAGTTTATTTGACAGGGGAGGCTACACCTTC.

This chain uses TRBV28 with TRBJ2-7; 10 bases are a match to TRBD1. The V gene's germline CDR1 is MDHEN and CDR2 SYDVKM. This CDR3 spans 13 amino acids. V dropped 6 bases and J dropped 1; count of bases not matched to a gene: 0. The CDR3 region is CASRGQGSYEQYF. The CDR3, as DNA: TGTGCCAGCAGGGGACAGGGGTCCTACGAGCAGTACTTC.

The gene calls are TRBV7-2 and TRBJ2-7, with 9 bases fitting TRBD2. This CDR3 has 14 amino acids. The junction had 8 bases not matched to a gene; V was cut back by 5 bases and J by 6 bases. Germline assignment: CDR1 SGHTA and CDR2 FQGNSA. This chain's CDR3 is CASSQGTSNVEQYF. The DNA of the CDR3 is TGTGCCAGCAGCCAGGGGACTAGCAATGTCGAGCAGTACTTC.

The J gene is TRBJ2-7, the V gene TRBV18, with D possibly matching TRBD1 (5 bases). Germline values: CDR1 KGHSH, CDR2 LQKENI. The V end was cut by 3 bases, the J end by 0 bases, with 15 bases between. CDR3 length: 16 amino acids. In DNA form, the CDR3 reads TGTGCCAGCTCACCGGCTGGGGCGATAAGCTCCTACGAGCAGTACTTC. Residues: CASSPAGAISSYEQYF.